The 5 T cell receptor beta chains in this list originate from one sample, sequenced in a study of cytomegalovirus exposure and HLA in healthy donors. The method was immunoSEQ multiplex PCR; TCRdb's version includes in-frame clones alone and lacks a portion of them. Among 100,000 to 150,000 clones listed, roughly 95% were seen once. Sequenced input: PBMCs. The receptors were gathered from a man younger than 35 in good health and CMV-seronegative.

This clone turned up a few times. J is TRBJ1-2 and V is TRBV28, with TRBD1 matching over 9 bases. With V trimmed by 2 bases and J by 4 bases, 5 bases remained unmatched. Germline V gene data show CDR1 as MDHEN and CDR2 as SYDVKM. This CDR3 contains 15 residues. This CDR3 reads CASSLEVQGAYGYTF. In DNA form, the CDR3 reads TGTGCCAGCAGTTTAGAGGTACAGGGGGCCTATGGCTACACCTTC.

The V call is TRBV14, the J call TRBJ2-2; D uncertain. CDR3 length: 16 residues. Trimming removed 0 bases from V and 4 bases from J, with 12 bases in between. Germline assignment: CDR1 SGHDN and CDR2 FVKESK. The CDR3 loop is CASSQEAPPGTGELFF. CDR3 bases: TGTGCCAGCAGCCAAGAAGCCCCGCCGGGCACCGGGGAGCTGTTTTTT. Full variable domain (rest looked up from reference TRBV14 and TRBJ2-2): EAGVTQFPSHSVIEKGQTVTLRCDPISGHDNLYWYRRVMGKEIKFLLHFVKESKQDESGMPNNRFLAERTGGTYSTLKVQPAELEDSGVYFCASSQEAPPGTGELFFGEGSRLTVL.

The chain employs TRBV7-8 and TRBJ2-7, with 12 bases matching TRBD2. Germline V gene lookup returns CDR1 SGHVS and CDR2 FQNEAQ. The CDR3 runs to 15 residues. The V segment lost 5 bases and the J segment 3 bases; nucleotides outside the gene matches: 5. The CDR3 is CASSLLAGGLYEQYF. Written as DNA, the CDR3 is TGTGCCAGCAGCCTCCTAGCGGGAGGGCTCTACGAGCAGTACTTC.

The chain recombines TRBV28 with TRBJ1-1, with D possibly being TRBD1 (5 bases). The V end was cut by 1 base, the J end by 5 bases, with 14 bases between. The CDR3 extends over 15 amino acids. Germline assignment: CDR1 MDHEN and CDR2 SYDVKM. In nucleotides, the CDR3 is TGTGCCAGCAGTTTATATTCCAGGGTTGGAACTGAAGCTTTCTTT. This translates into CASSLYSRVGTEAFF.

The chain uses TRBV5-1 and TRBJ2-6; possible D gene TRBD2, 5 bases. This CDR3 region has 16 residues. V was shortened by 0 bases and J by 1 base, with 8 bases between the two germline ends. Per the germline V gene, CDR1 is SGHRS and CDR2 is YFSETQ. The CDR3 protein is CASSLAAVSGANVLTF. CDR3 DNA: TGCGCCAGCAGCTTGGCAGCGGTTTCTGGGGCCAACGTCCTGACTTTC.